A selection of T cell receptor beta chains follows, all from one sample in a study of CD8+CD57+ T cells in acquired aplastic anemia. TCRdb reanalysed the reads using MiXCR and keeps one entry per CDR3 protein. There are some 170,000 distinct CDR3 sequences in the sample; around 48% occur only once, and 0.85% to 1.3% lies in the top ten. The sequenced sample consisted of sorted CD4+, CD8+, or CD8+CD57+ T cells (not recorded which) from PBMCs. The receptors stem from a human donor with aplastic anemia. Both conserved end residues are part of each CDR3. A D gene is named only where the DNA matches it firmly. Not every row has a clone size; where given, it reads once, few, many or a size class.

v_call	j_call	d_call	clone_size	cdr3_aa	cdr3_nt
TRBV5-6	TRBJ2-1	.	many	CASSSERTLYNEQFF	TGTGCCAGCAGCTCCGAGCGGACCCTATACAATGAGCAGTTCTTC
TRBV11-1	TRBJ2-3	.	few	CASSPAGTSTDTQYF	TGTGCCAGCTCACCAGCCGGGACCAGCACAGATACGCAGTATTTT
TRBV7-8	TRBJ1-1	.	many	CASSRQELNTEAFF	TGTGCCAGCAGCCGTCAGGAGCTGAACACTGAAGCTTTCTTT
TRBV10-3	TRBJ2-3	.	.	CATGTSTDTQYF	TGTGCCACCGGGACTAGCACAGATACGCAGTATTTT
TRBV12-3/TRBV12-4	TRBJ2-5	.	once	CASSTRDGEWTQYF	TGTGCCAGCAGTACCCGGGACGGGGAGTGGACCCAGTACTTC
TRBV12-3/TRBV12-4	TRBJ2-5	.	many	CASSQTPWETQYF	TGTGCCAGCAGCCAGACTCCGTGGGAGACCCAGTACTTC
TRBV14	TRBJ2-7	.	.	CASSPGSGYEQYF	TGTGCCAGCAGCCCAGGGTCGGGGTACGAGCAGTACTTC
TRBV19	TRBJ2-7	.	.	CASSQRQPYEQYF	TGTGCCAGTAGTCAGAGACAGCCCTACGAGCAGTACTTC
TRBV15	TRBJ2-2	.	.	CATSNQGEVTGELFF	TGTGCCACCAGCAACCAGGGGGAGGTCACCGGGGAGCTGTTTTTT
TRBV29-1	TRBJ2-5	TRBD1	.	CSVVVSPGQGPWETQYF	TGCAGCGTTGTTGTGTCACCGGGACAGGGACCGTGGGAGACCCAGTACTTC
TRBV29-1	TRBJ1-2	.	once	CSVDWGGGNYGYTF	TGCAGCGTAGACTGGGGGGGTGGCAACTATGGCTACACCTTC
TRBV20-1	TRBJ1-5	.	.	CSARDTGWKNQPQHF	TGCAGTGCTAGAGATACAGGGTGGAAAAATCAGCCCCAGCATTTT
TRBV15	TRBJ1-1	.	many	CATSRDRLNTEAFF	TGTGCCACCAGCAGAGATCGTTTGAACACTGAAGCTTTCTTT
TRBV7-8	TRBJ2-1	TRBD2	.	CASSFATGGGSEQFF	TGTGCCAGCAGCTTCGCTACCGGGGGGGGGAGTGAGCAGTTCTTC
TRBV10-2	TRBJ1-2	.	.	CASSESRYGYTF	TGCGCCAGCAGTGAGTCCCGCTATGGCTACACCTTC
TRBV12-3/TRBV12-4	TRBJ1-1	.	.	CASSLMGEAFF	TGTGCCAGCAGTTTAATGGGTGAAGCTTTCTTT
TRBV29-1	TRBJ1-2	TRBD1	.	CSVTGEGYGYTF	TGCAGCGTAACAGGGGAGGGCTATGGCTACACCTTC